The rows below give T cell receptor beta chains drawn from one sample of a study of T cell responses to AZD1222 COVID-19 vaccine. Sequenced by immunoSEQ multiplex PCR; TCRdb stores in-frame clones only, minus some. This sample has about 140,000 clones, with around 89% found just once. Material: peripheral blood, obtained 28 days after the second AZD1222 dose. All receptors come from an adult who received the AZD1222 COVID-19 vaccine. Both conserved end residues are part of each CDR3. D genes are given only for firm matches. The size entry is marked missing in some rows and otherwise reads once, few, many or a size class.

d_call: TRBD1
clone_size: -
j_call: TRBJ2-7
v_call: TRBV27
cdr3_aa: CASSRAGQGIKYEQYF
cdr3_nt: TGTGCCAGCAGTAGAGCAGGACAGGGGATCAAGTACGAGCAGTACTTC

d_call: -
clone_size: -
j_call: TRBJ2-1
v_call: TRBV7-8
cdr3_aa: CASTPPSYGSNEQFF
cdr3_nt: TGTGCCAGCACACCCCCCTCTTACGGATCCAATGAGCAGTTCTTC

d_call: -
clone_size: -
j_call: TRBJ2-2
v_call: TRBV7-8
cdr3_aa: CASSVNRAGELFF
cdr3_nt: TGTGCCAGCAGCGTCAACAGGGCCGGGGAGCTGTTTTTT

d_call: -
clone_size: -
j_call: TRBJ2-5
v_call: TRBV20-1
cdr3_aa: CSASSNAGPQETQYF
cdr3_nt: TGCAGTGCTAGTAGTAATGCGGGACCTCAAGAGACCCAGTACTTC

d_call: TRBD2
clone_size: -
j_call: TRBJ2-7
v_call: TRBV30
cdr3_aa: CAWRDYISGSEEQYF
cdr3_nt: TGTGCCTGGAGGGACTACATTAGCGGGAGTGAAGAGCAGTACTTC

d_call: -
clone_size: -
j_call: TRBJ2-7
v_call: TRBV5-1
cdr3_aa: CASSSADSVLSYEQYF
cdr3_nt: TGCGCCAGCAGCTCGGCTGATTCTGTCCTGAGTTACGAGCAGTACTTC

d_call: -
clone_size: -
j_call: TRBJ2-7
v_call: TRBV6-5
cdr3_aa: CASSTARTGVYEQYF
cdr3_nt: TGTGCCAGCAGTACTGCCCGTACTGGGGTCTACGAGCAGTACTTC

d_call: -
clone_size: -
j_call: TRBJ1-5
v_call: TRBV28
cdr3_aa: CASSQQGKGPQHF
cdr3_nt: TGTGCCAGCAGCCAGCAGGGTAAAGGGCCCCAGCATTTT

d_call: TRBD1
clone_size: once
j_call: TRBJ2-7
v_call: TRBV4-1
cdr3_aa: CASSLTTGGPYEQYF
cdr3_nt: TGCGCCAGCAGCCTTACGACAGGGGGCCCCTACGAGCAGTACTTC

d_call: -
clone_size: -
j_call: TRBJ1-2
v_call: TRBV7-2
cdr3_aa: CASSSATQSYGYTF
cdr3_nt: TGTGCCAGCAGCTCAGCAACCCAGAGCTATGGCTACACCTTC

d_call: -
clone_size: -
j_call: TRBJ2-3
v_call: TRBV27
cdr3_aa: CASSSQADTQYF
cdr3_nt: TGTGCCAGCAGTTCGCAGGCAGATACGCAGTATTTT

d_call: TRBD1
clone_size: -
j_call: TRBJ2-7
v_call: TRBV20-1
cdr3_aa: CSASERRTGRSDEQYF
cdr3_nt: TGCAGTGCTAGTGAACGCAGGACAGGGCGAAGTGACGAGCAGTACTTC

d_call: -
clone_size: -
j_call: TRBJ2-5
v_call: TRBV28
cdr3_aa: CASSTQRKETQYF
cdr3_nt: TGTGCCAGCAGTACCCAGAGGAAAGAGACCCAGTACTTC

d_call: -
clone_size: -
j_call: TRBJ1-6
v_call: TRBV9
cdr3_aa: CASSVETGNSPLHF
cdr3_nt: TGTGCCAGCAGCGTAGAGACGGGTAATTCACCCCTCCACTTT

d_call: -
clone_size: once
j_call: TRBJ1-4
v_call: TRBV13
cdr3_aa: CASSSGGPEKLFF
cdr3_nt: TGTGCCAGCAGCTCGGGAGGCCCAGAAAAACTGTTTTTT

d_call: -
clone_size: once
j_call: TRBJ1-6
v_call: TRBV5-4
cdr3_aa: CASSLDRSNSPLHF
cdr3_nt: TGTGCCAGCAGCTTGGACCGTTCCAATTCACCCCTCCACTTT

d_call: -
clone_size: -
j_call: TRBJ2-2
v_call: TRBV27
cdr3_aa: CASNYYFPGVPNTGELFF
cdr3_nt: TGTGCCAGCAATTATTATTTCCCAGGGGTCCCCAACACCGGGGAGCTGTTTTTT

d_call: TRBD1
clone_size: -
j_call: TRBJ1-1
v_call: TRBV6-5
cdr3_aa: CASSWGTGVMNTEAFF
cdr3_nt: TGTGCCAGCAGTTGGGGGACAGGGGTCATGAACACTGAAGCTTTCTTT

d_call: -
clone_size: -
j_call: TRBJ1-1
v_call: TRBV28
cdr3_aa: CASSTNDRNTEAFF
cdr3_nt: TGTGCCAGCAGCACCAACGACAGGAACACTGAAGCTTTCTTT

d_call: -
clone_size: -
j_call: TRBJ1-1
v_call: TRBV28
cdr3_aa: CASSLWEGNLNTEAFF
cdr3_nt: TGTGCCAGCAGTTTATGGGAGGGTAACCTGAACACTGAAGCTTTCTTT

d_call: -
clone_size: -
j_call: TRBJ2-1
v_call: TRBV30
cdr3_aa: CASNLLGVYNEQFF
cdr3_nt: TGTGCCTCCAACCTACTGGGAGTCTACAATGAGCAGTTCTTC

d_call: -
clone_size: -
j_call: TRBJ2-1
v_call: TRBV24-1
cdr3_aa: CATSDHGGVTYNEQFF
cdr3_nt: TGTGCCACCAGTGATCACGGCGGGGTTACCTACAATGAGCAGTTCTTC